This T cell receptor (beta chain) was profiled in a study of cytotoxic CD8 clonotypes in ibrutinib-treated CLL. Study at large: The cohort had 10 to 12 relapsed/refractory and over 14 treatment-naive patients, 17 IGHV unmutated.

The CDR3 extends over 14 amino acids. Germline V lookup: CDR1 SGDLS, CDR2 YYNGEE. V was trimmed by 4 bases and J by 6 bases, leaving 13 bases between them. General observations from the study: Contraction or stability on treatment was seen for public clonotypes, which were uncommon. Baseline values of clonality outstripped age-matched healthy donors and followed circulating CD8+ T-cell counts.

Method: immunoSEQ multiplex PCR; TCRdb's copy keeps in-frame clones and lacks some. The top ten hold around 8.3% of the sample, which has some 25,000 clones, 78% seen once. As for this clone: Its matching antigen is unknown.

V gene TRBV9 combines with J gene TRBJ2-2; D is uncertain. The TCR comes from a human donor with chronic lymphocytic leukemia. Sample: PBMCs, taken before ibrutinib treatment. For the CDR3, the DNA is TGTGCCAGCAGCCCCAACTGGAATGCCGGGGAGCTGTTTTTT. Protein product: CASSPNWNAGELFF.